This TCR beta chain emerged from a study of cytomegalovirus exposure and HLA in healthy donors. Findings of the study overall: The authors later linked a missense DCLRE1C variant to TCR beta V- and J-gene trimming. Later analysis suggested most CMV-associated TCR beta chains were HLA-restricted. A later analysis linked about 17,000 TCR beta sequences to HLA alleles at 0.05 false discovery rate.

Concerning this clone itself: The antigen is undetermined.

PCR amplification relied on 60 Vbeta primers (plus 13 Jbeta primers). TCRdb's copy holds only in-frame clones and misses some; the assay was immunoSEQ multiplex PCR. The sample contains approximately 50,000 clones, 65% to 90% of which appear only once. The junction had 9 bases not matched to a gene; V was cut back by 4 bases and J by 8 bases. This CDR3 is 14 amino acids long. The germline V gene has CDR1 SGHNT and CDR2 YYREEE (reference sequence). The receptor's source is a man aged 25-45 years in good health and CMV-seronegative. What was sequenced was PBMCs. V and J are TRBV5-4 and TRBJ1-2, with TRBD1 matching over 9 bases. The CDR3 nucleotides are TGTGCCAGCAGCCTTTTAGGGACAGGGAGGGGCTACACCTTC. Protein: CASSLLGTGRGYTF.